Sequencing of this T cell receptor (beta chain) was carried out in a study of OX40 agonist ivuxolimab in advanced cancers. The data were produced by immunoSEQ multiplex PCR, yet TCRdb's version contains in-frame clones alone and is incomplete. This sample yields about 28,000 clones, of which approximately 88% are seen a single time; roughly a quarter belongs to the top ten. Trimming cost V 4 bases and J 3 bases; bases outside gene matches: 4. There are 14 residues in the CDR3. The germline V gene encodes CDR1 SGHNT and CDR2 YENEEA. The clonotype comes from an adult with an advanced solid tumor such as melanoma, head and neck, liver or kidney cancer. V usage is TRBV11-3 and J usage is TRBJ2-3, with TRBD2 identical over 7 bases. The sample was CD4+ or CD8+ T cells sorted from blood, taken in a trial of the OX40 agonist ivuxolimab. CDR3: CASSSAGVTDTQYF. CDR3 DNA sequence: TGTGCCAGCAGCTCGGCGGGAGTGACAGATACGCAGTATTTT.